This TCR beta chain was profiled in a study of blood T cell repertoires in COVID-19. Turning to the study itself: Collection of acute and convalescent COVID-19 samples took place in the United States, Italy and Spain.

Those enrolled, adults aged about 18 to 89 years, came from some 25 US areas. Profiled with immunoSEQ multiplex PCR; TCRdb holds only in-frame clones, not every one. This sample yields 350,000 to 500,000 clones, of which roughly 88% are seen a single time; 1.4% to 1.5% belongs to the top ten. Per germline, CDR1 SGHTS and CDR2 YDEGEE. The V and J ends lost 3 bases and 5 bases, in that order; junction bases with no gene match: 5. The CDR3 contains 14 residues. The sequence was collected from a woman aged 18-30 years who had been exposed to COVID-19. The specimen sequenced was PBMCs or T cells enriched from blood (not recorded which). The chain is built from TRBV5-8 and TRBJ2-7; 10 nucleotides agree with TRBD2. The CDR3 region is CASSSQREGDEQYF. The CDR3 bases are TGTGCCAGCAGCTCACAGCGGGAGGGAGACGAGCAGTACTTC.